This T cell receptor (beta chain) was found in a study of neurological immune-mediated disorders. Across the study: The multiple sclerosis group of some 35 included 31 relapsing-remitting and 3 secondary progressive patients. Study observations and caveats: Clinical and MRI features did not associate with the cluster found in multiple sclerosis patients.

5'RACE with 10-nucleotide random UMIs produced the cDNA. MiXCR, run by TCRdb on the 5' RACE reads, gives a single entry per CDR3 protein. Of tens of thousands of distinct CDR3 sequences in the sample, less than 5% were seen once. Ten or more counts support this clonotype. The antigen is unknown. Trimming took off 0 bases at V and 3 bases at J, with 12 bases between the two ends. CDR1 SGHRS and CDR2 YFSETQ come from the germline V gene. The CDR3 contains 15 residues. The J gene is TRBJ1-1, the V gene TRBV5-1; perhaps TRBD1 as D (5 bases). The specimen was PBMCs. The receptor was isolated from a woman aged 60-75 years with multiple sclerosis. The CDR3 DNA follows: TGCGCCAGCAGCTTGGCCGGAGGAGGGGACACTGAAGCTTTCTTT. This gives the protein CASSLAGGGDTEAFF.